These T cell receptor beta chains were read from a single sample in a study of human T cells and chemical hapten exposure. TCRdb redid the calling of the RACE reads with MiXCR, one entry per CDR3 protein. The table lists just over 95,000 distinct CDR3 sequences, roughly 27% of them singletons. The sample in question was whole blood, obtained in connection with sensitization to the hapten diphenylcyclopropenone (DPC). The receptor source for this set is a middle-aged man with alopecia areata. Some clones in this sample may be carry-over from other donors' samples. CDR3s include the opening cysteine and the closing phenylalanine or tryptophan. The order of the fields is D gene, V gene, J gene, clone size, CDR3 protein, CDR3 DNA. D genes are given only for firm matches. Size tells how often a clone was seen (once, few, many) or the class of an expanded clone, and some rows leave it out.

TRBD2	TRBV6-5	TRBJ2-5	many	CASSRWTTTSGKETQYF	TGTGCCAGCAGTCGTTGGACCACTACTAGCGGGAAAGAGACCCAGTACTTC
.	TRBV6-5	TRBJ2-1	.	CASSYAPGPGNEQFF	TGTGCCAGCAGTTACGCTCCGGGACCTGGGAATGAGCAGTTCTTC
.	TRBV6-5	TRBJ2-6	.	CASSLLGPSAGANVLTF	TGTGCCAGCAGCCTCCTAGGACCCTCGGCTGGGGCCAACGTCCTGACTTTC
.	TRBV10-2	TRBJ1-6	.	CASSESKGSPLHF	TGCGCCAGCAGTGAGTCTAAAGGCTCACCCCTCCACTTT
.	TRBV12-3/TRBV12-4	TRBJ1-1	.	CASSLSGTSTEAFF	TGTGCCAGCAGTTTATCTGGGACATCCACTGAAGCTTTCTTT
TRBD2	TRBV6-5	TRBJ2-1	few	CASSYSVAGGYNEQFF	TGTGCCAGCAGTTACTCAGTAGCGGGAGGATACAATGAGCAGTTCTTC
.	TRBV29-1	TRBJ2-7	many	CSAQGTYEQYF	TGCAGCGCCCAGGGGACGTACGAGCAGTACTTC
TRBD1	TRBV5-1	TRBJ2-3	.	CASSVIGTVTDTQYF	TGCGCCAGCAGCGTTATCGGGACAGTCACAGATACGCAGTATTTT
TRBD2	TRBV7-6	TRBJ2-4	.	CASSITSGSLDIQYF	TGTGCCAGCAGCATTACTAGCGGGAGTCTTGACATTCAGTACTTC
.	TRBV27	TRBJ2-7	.	CASSRGPVYEQYF	TGTGCCAGCAGCAGAGGTCCGGTTTACGAGCAGTACTTC
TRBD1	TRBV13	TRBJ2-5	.	CASSLKGTGERETQYF	TGTGCCAGCAGCTTAAAGGGGACAGGGGAAAGAGAGACCCAGTACTTC
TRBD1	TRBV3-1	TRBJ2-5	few	CASRPWTGQETQYF	TGTGCCAGCCGGCCCTGGACAGGTCAAGAGACCCAGTACTTC
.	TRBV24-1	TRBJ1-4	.	CATSDPDSHNEKLFF	TGTGCCACCAGTGATCCGGACAGCCATAATGAAAAACTGTTTTTT
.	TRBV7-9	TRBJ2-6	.	CASSLLPRGANVLTF	TGTGCCAGCAGCTTGCTGCCTCGGGGGGCCAACGTCCTGACTTTC
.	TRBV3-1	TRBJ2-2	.	CASSRRALLNTGELFF	TGTGCCAGCAGCCGACGGGCCTTACTAAACACCGGGGAGCTGTTTTTT
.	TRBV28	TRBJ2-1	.	CASSFANNEQFF	TGTGCCAGCAGTTTTGCAAACAATGAGCAGTTCTTC
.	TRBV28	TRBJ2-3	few	CATRDTATDTQYF	TGTGCCACCCGGGACACTGCCACAGATACGCAGTATTTT
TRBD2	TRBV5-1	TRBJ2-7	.	CASSFTSGSYEQYF	TGCGCCAGCAGCTTTACTAGCGGGAGCTACGAGCAGTACTTC
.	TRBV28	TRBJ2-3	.	CATTLRGSEADTQYF	TGTGCCACGACTCTCAGGGGAAGTGAGGCAGATACGCAGTATTTT
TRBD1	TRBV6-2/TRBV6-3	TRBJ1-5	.	CATKRTGNSNQPQHF	TGTGCCACCAAAAGGACAGGGAATAGCAATCAGCCCCAGCATTTT
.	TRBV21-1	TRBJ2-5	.	CASSKALWNKKETQYF	TGTGCCAGCAGCAAAGCGCTTTGGAATAAAAAAGAGACCCAGTACTTC
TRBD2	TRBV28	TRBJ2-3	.	CASSPPQAGVGTDTQYF	TGTGCCAGCAGCCCACCCCAAGCGGGAGTTGGCACAGATACGCAGTATTTT
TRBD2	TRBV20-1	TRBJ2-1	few	CSASGRAGPYNEQFF	TGCAGTGCTAGCGGGAGGGCCGGCCCCTACAATGAGCAGTTCTTC
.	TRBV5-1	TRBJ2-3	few	CASSQSPTDTQYF	TGCGCCAGCAGCCAGAGCCCAACAGATACGCAGTATTTT
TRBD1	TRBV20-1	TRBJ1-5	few	CSAHPGQGNQPQHF	TGCAGTGCTCACCCGGGACAGGGAAATCAGCCCCAGCATTTT
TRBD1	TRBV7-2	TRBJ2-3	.	CASSSPGQRWYF	TGTGCCAGCAGCTCTCCGGGACAGAGATGGTATTTT
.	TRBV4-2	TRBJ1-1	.	CASSQEEGSTEAFF	TGTGCCAGCAGCCAAGAAGAGGGGAGCACTGAAGCTTTCTTT
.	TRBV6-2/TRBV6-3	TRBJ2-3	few	CASSLSADTQYF	TGTGCCAGCAGCCTCAGCGCAGATACGCAGTATTTT
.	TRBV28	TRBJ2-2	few	CASSLVGNTGELFF	TGTGCCAGCAGTTTAGTAGGGAACACCGGGGAGCTGTTTTTT
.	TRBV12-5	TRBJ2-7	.	CASGRKHRFEAYEQYF	TGTGCTAGTGGCCGAAAACACCGGTTTGAAGCCTACGAGCAGTACTTC
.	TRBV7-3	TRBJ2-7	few	CASSLGLGYEQYF	TGTGCCAGCAGCTTAGGTTTGGGGTACGAGCAGTACTTC
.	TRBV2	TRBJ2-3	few	CASSEAGPDTQYF	TGTGCCAGCAGTGAAGCCGGGCCAGATACGCAGTATTTT
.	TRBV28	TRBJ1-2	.	CASSPTEGGVYGYTF	TGTGCCAGCAGTCCGACAGAGGGCGGAGTTTATGGCTACACCTTC